The 9 T cell receptor beta chains reported below all come from one sample, sequenced in a study of shared clonotypes between healthy human individuals (dated by TCRdb to 2018 to 2020). The method behind the library was the immunoSEQ multiplex PCR assay. TCRdb mirrors the immuneACCESS table, restricted to in-frame sequences. Some clones are absent from its copies; in checked studies, under half trace to an unresolved V gene, and the reason for the others is unknown. In all, the sample holds about 1 million clones, and around 76% of those were seen once. Of the sample, approximately 1.5% falls within the top ten clones. Sequenced material: memory CD4+ T cells sorted from blood. In the paper's terms, the cell subset or site label means: CD45RA-negative fraction. The receptors shown here come from a man aged 18 to 29 in good health.

This clone was found a few times. This sequence joins TRBV2 and TRBJ1-5; 10 bases agree with TRBD1. The germline V gene encodes CDR1 SNHLY and CDR2 FYNNEI. This CDR3 comprises 14 residues. V was pared by 10 bases and J by 7 bases, with 10 bases of the junction left unmatched. This CDR3 reads CATRRDRGGQPQHF. Written as DNA, the CDR3 is TGTGCCACCCGCCGGGACAGGGGAGGGCAGCCCCAGCATTTT.

Concerning this clone: In the same sample, other DNA sequences code for this CDR3. J is TRBJ2-3 and V is TRBV4-3, with a possible D match to TRBD2 (6 bases). The V and J ends lost 4 bases and 1 base respectively, with 9 bases between them. CDR1 and CDR2 (germline): LGHNA, YSLEER. CDR3 size: 14 residues. In DNA, the CDR3 is TGCGCCAGCAGCCTTACGGGAGGCACAGATACGCAGTATTTT. This encodes CASSLTGGTDTQYF.

The V call is TRBV18, the J call TRBJ1-5; maybe TRBD1 (5 bases). Germline CDR1 KGHSH, CDR2 LQKENI. The V end was cut by 0 bases, the J end by 6 bases, with 15 bases between. This CDR3 region has 16 residues. The CDR3 DNA sequence: TGTGCCAGCTCACCACCCCATTGGGGGGGGTCTCAGCCCCAGCATTTT. Translated: CASSPPHWGGSQPQHF.

The chain has TRBV5-6 and TRBJ1-4; no clear D. Trimming shortened V by 2 bases and J by 3 bases, and 8 bases separated the two germline ends. This CDR3 comprises 14 residues. Looked up from germline, CDR1 is SGHDT and CDR2 is YYEEEE. Here the CDR3 DNA reads TGTGCCAGCAGCTTCACCGGGCCTAATGAAAAACTGTTTTTT. Protein: CASSFTGPNEKLFF.

As DNA, the CDR3 is TGTGCCAGCAGCCTACAGGCGGACGGGGAGCTGTTTTTT. Its protein product is CASSLQADGELFF. The chain couples TRBV7-2 to TRBJ2-2; the D gene is possibly TRBD1 (5 bases). From germline, CDR1 is SGHTA and CDR2 FQGNSA. The CDR3 runs to 13 residues. Trimming cost V 5 bases and J 7 bases, with 11 bases left between them. Full variable domain (remainder filled in from reference TRBV7-2 and TRBJ2-2): GAGVSQSPSNKVTEKGKDVELRCDPISGHTALYWYRQSLGQGLEFLIYFQGNSAPDKSGLPSDRFSAERTGGSVSTLTIQRTQQEDSAVYLCASSLQADGELFFGEGSRLTVL.

The chain links TRBV7-2 to TRBJ1-3; D gene ambiguous. The CDR3 sequence is 17 residues long. Trimming took 3 bases from V and 0 from J, leaving 15 bases between them. Germline V gene sequence: CDR1 SGHTA, CDR2 FQGNSA. The CDR3 DNA sequence: TGTGCCAGCAGCTTCTTCTCCCCGCAGCCCTCTGGAAACACCATATATTTT. It is translated as CASSFFSPQPSGNTIYF.

Comments on this clone: Within the sample, other DNA sequences also encode this same CDR3. This chain connects TRBV30 to TRBJ2-5, with 9 bases lining up with TRBD1. Germline V gives CDR1 GTSNPN, CDR2 SVGIG (reference sequence). There are 12 residues in the CDR3. The J segment lost 5 bases and the V segment lost 5 bases, leaving 3 bases of the junction unmatched. Here the CDR3 reads CAWGQGKETQYF. DNA of the CDR3: TGTGCCTGGGGACAGGGGAAGGAGACCCAGTACTTC.

V is TRBV30 and J is TRBJ1-5, with D maybe TRBD1 (6 bases). CDR3 length: 14 amino acids. Germline values: CDR1 GTSNPN, CDR2 SVGIG (reference sequence). Between the trimmed V and J ends, which lost 2 bases and 3 bases, there was a span of 11 bases. DNA of the CDR3: TGTGCCTGGAGTCAGGACAGTAACAATCAGCCCCAGCATTTT. Amino acids: CAWSQDSNNQPQHF.

The chain couples TRBV27 to TRBJ1-2; maybe TRBD1 (6 bases). Trimming shortened V by 2 bases and J by 4 bases, and 14 bases separated the two germline ends. CDR3 size: 15 residues. The germline CDR1 and CDR2 sequences are MNHEY and SMNVEV (reference sequence). CDR3 loop: CASSLGRGGFYGYTF. DNA of the CDR3: TGTGCCAGCAGTTTAGGCAGGGGCGGGTTCTATGGCTACACCTTC.